Below are 14 T cell receptor beta chains sequenced from a single sample in a study of radiotherapy plus CTLA-4 blockade in lung cancer. Sequencing used immunoSEQ multiplex PCR; TCRdb keeps in-frame clones, though not all of them. In the table there are more than 65,000 clones, about four fifths of which are singletons. The sample in question was peripheral blood, obtained from a patient treated with radiotherapy plus ipilimumab. The source is a human donor with non-small cell lung cancer who had stable disease on radiotherapy plus ipilimumab.

This chain connects TRBV30 to TRBJ2-5, with D perhaps given as TRBD1 or TRBD2 (6 bases each). This CDR3 is built from 14 residues. Trimming took 5 bases from V and 5 from J, leaving 18 bases between them. CDR1 is GTSNPN, CDR2 SVGIG, per germline (reference sequence). The CDR3: CAWAGESRGETQYF. CDR3 nucleotides: TGTGCCTGGGCAGGGGAGAGCCGGGGGGAGACCCAGTACTTC.

The chain uses TRBV4-1 and TRBJ2-4; D might be TRBD2 (6 bases). The CDR3 length is 21 residues. Germline lookup yields CDR1 MGHRA and CDR2 YSYEKL. V lost 2 bases and J 0 bases, leaving 26 bases between the germline ends. CDR3: CASSQINPGGLTGAAKNIQYF. Written as DNA, the CDR3 is TGCGCCAGCAGCCAAATAAATCCGGGTGGACTAACGGGTGCAGCCAAAAACATTCAGTACTTC.

This sequence joins TRBV7-9 and TRBJ2-7, with D perhaps matching TRBD2 (6 bases). CDR3 size: 15 residues. The germline V and J ends were trimmed by 0 bases and 5 bases, with 14 bases remaining between them. Looked up from germline, CDR1 is SEHNR and CDR2 is FQNEAQ (reference sequence). CDR3 region: CASSLAGGNIDEQYF. The DNA for the CDR3 is TGTGCCAGCAGCTTAGCTGGCGGGAACATCGACGAGCAGTACTTC.

The V and J genes are TRBV18 and TRBJ2-7; a weak D match, TRBD2 (5 bases). This CDR3 has 15 residues. V lost 1 base and J lost 4, with 14 bases in between. Germline V CDR1 and CDR2: KGHSH, LQKENI. The CDR3 loop reads CASSPHPGSGYEQYF. The CDR3 DNA follows: TGTGCCAGCTCACCACACCCGGGATCCGGGTACGAGCAGTACTTC.

The chain carries TRBV4-1 and TRBJ1-6; D not resolved. The length of the CDR3 is 19 residues. With 4 bases removed from V and 4 bases from J, the gap between germline ends came to 23 bases. CDR1 is MGHRA, CDR2 YSYEKL, per germline. Here the CDR3 DNA reads TGCGCCAGCAGCCCCCCCGGTGAGAGGGAAAAGGCATATAATTCACCCCTCCACTTT. Translating gives CASSPPGEREKAYNSPLHF.

The genes are TRBV5-1 and TRBJ1-2; perhaps TRBD1 as D (6 bases). Germline CDR1 reads SGHRS; CDR2 reads YFSETQ. The length of the CDR3 is 14 residues. Trimming took 4 bases from V and 1 from J, leaving 11 bases between them. CDR3 nucleotides: TGCGCCAGCAGCGACCAACAGGGTAACTATGGCTACACCTTC. It encodes CASSDQQGNYGYTF.

CDR3 region: CASSLSPTNEKLFF. CDR3 nucleotide sequence: TGTGCCAGCAGTCTCAGCCCAACTAATGAAAAACTGTTTTTT. The chain links TRBV6-5 to TRBJ1-4; D not certain. The CDR3 loop spans 14 amino acids. Germline CDR1 and CDR2: MNHEY and SVGAGI. Trimming removed 5 bases at V and 0 bases at J, with 7 bases between.

V usage is TRBV9 and J usage is TRBJ1-4; TRBD1 aligns across 8 bases. Germline V gene lookup returns CDR1 SGDLS and CDR2 YYNGEE. The CDR3 is 13 amino acids. With 3 bases clipped from V and 8 bases from J, the junction kept 3 bases outside the gene matches. As DNA, the CDR3 is TGTGCCAGCAGCGGCAACAGGGGGGAAAAACTGTTTTTT. This codes for CASSGNRGEKLFF.

The chain has TRBV5-6 and TRBJ2-5; no firm D call. This CDR3 has 14 amino acids. V lost 0 bases and J lost 4, with 10 bases in between. The germline V gene encodes CDR1 SGHDT and CDR2 YYEEEE. CDR3: CASSLGGPGETQYF. The CDR3 DNA is TGTGCCAGCAGCTTGGGGGGTCCGGGAGAGACCCAGTACTTC.

The chain is built from TRBV6-1 and TRBJ1-4, with 7 bases matching TRBD1. This CDR3 comprises 15 residues. Germline V gene data show CDR1 as MNHNS and CDR2 as SASEGT. V was clipped by 5 bases and J by 5 bases; unmatched bases: 8. As DNA, the CDR3 is TGTGCCAGCAGTCACACAGGGGTGAGAAATGAAAAACTGTTTTTT. It is translated as CASSHTGVRNEKLFF.

The sample holds one count of this clone. The V call is TRBV11-2, the J call TRBJ2-2; TRBD1 matches 10 bases. Per germline, CDR1 SGHAT and CDR2 FQNNGV. CDR3 length equals 16 residues. The V gene end was trimmed by 4 bases and the J gene end by 2 bases; junction bases not matched to a gene: 4. CDR3 region: CASSSTGGLNTGELFF. Here the CDR3 DNA reads TGTGCCAGCAGCTCGACAGGGGGCCTTAACACCGGGGAGCTGTTTTTT. The full variable domain, rest sourced from reference TRBV11-2 and TRBJ2-2, is EAGVAQSPRYKIIEKRQSVAFWCNPISGHATLYWYQQILGQGPKLLIQFQNNGVVDDSQLPKDRFSAERLKGVDSTLKIQPAKLEDSAVYLCASSSTGGLNTGELFFGEGSRLTVL.

The table lists this clone with a few counts. The rearrangement links TRBV21-1 to TRBJ1-6. TRBV21-1 is a pseudogene locus. This CDR3 has 16 amino acids. The CDR3 region has the DNA TGTGCCAGCAGGAAAGATGGACTTAGGTCCGCAACACCCCTCCACTTT. Amino acid sequence: CASRKDGLRSATPLHF.

The V call is TRBV9, the J call TRBJ2-1; TRBD2 aligns across 11 bases. Germline V gives CDR1 SGDLS, CDR2 YYNGEE. V gave up 4 bases and J gave up 3 bases; unmatched junction bases: 3. The CDR3 runs 15 residues. The CDR3 spells CASSPSGGFYNEQFF. The CDR3 DNA reads as TGTGCCAGCAGCCCTAGCGGGGGGTTCTACAATGAGCAGTTCTTC.

CDR3: CASSLVQGPPGTGELFF. CDR3 in DNA: TGTGCCAGCAGCTTAGTCCAGGGGCCCCCGGGCACCGGGGAGCTGTTTTTT. This rearrangement joins TRBV7-7 to TRBJ2-2, with D tentatively TRBD1 (6 bases). The length of the CDR3 is 17 residues. Germline assignment: CDR1 SSHAT and CDR2 FNYEAQ (reference sequence). V was cut by 1 base and J by 4 bases, with 16 bases left in between.